This T cell receptor (beta chain) was sequenced during a study of T cell repertoires in cytomegalovirus infection (dated by TCRdb to between 2018 and 2021). General notes on the study: Alongside well-studied HLA-B-restricted epitopes, the peptide stimulations were aimed at recently identified HLA-C-restricted CMV epitopes, whose presentation resists viral immunomodulation. Donor HLA type was relevant to the analysis, as public TCR beta signatures indicated carriage of CMV infection together with the matching HLA type. Overall study results and their limits: The ex vivo response was dominated by HLA-C-restricted CMV-specific TCR beta clonotypes, and the single most frequent clonotype in two of eight donors was supplied by these HLA-C-restricted clonotypes. In both this cohort and an independent 352-donor cohort, the cumulative frequency of public TCR beta family members distinguished carriers of CMV infection plus the relevant HLA type.

As for this clonotype: The antigen this receptor binds is unknown. No base qualities exist here, and no much larger clone lies one base off it.

The CDR3 runs 16 amino acids, cysteine and phenylalanine included. Only CDR3 DNA is held: 48 bases, read in frame from base 1. CDR1 and CDR2, per the germline V gene (reference sequence), are MNHNY and SVGAGI. Germline trimming amounts to 4 bases on V and 6 bases on J, with 11 as the count of junction bases outside the gene matches. The instrument given in TCRdb is Illumina HiSeq 1500. The public reads were quality trimmed at Q25 with fastp and then assembled into clones with MiXCR by TCRdb, keeping productive beta chains. Rows with a matching CDR3 protein are joined into one entry that keeps the most common DNA and genes. The sample table lists 250,000 to 300,000 distinct CDR3 sequences, approximately 22% of them with a count of one. The top ten constitute about 21% of the sample. According to the study, the label for this sample's treatment or condition signals: in vitro stimulation with specific CMV peptide epitopes to enrich CMV-specific T cells.

The chain joins TRBV6-6 to TRBJ2-3; TRBD2 agrees with 9 junctional bases. The receptor was isolated from a human donor in good health (CMV status not recorded). Some clones in this sample may be carry-over from other donors' samples. The sample in question was cultured PBMCs, obtained from culture after CMV antigen stimulation. The CDR3: CASSSLKREERDTQYF. The DNA reads TGTGCCAGCAGTTCACTTAAGCGGGAGGAAAGGGATACGCAGTATTTT.